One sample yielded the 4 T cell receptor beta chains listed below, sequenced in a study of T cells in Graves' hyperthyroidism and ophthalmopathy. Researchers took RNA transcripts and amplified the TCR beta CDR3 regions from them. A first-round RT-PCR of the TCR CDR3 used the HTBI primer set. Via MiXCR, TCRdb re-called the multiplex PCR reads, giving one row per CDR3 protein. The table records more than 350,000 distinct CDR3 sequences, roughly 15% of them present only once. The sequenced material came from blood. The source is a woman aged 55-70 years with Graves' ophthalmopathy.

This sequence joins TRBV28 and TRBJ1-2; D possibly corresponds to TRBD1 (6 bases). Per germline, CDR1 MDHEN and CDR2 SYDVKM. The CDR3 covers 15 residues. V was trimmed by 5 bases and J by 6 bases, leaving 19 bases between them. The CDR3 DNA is TGTGCCAGCAGTACGGGGGGGCAGGGAGAGAATGGCTACACCTTC. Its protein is CASSTGGQGENGYTF.

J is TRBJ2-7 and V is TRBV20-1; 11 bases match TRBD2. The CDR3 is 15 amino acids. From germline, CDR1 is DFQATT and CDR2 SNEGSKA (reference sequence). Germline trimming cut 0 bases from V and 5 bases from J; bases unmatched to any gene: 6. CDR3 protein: CSAREPGTSGDEQYF. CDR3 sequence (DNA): TGCAGTGCTAGAGAACCGGGGACTAGCGGCGACGAGCAGTACTTC.

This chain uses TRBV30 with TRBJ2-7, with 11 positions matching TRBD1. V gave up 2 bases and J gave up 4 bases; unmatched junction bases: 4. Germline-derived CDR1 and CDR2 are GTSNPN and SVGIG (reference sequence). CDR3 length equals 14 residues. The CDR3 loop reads CAWSQDRGLYEQYF. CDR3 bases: TGTGCCTGGAGTCAGGACAGGGGGCTGTACGAGCAGTACTTC.

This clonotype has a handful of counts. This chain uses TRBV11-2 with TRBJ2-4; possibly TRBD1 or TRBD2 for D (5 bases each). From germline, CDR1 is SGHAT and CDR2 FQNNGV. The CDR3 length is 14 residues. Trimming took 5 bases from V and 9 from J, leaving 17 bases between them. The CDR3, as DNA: TGTGCCAGCAGCCTTGACAGCCCTGGGAGCATTCAGTACTTC. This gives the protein CASSLDSPGSIQYF.